This T cell receptor beta chain was captured in a study of CD8+CD57+ T cells in acquired aplastic anemia. The study's findings and limits: Patients and controls shared twenty-nine CD8+ CDR3 sequences, highly expressed in patients.

TCR beta VDJ combinations and CDR3 sequences were profiled from genomic DNA. TCRdb processed the reads anew with MiXCR; each CDR3 protein has one entry. The table has around 180,000 distinct CDR3 sequences, around 65% seen once. To note about this clonotype: The antigen remains unidentified.

This CDR3 is built from 14 residues. Trimming cost V 6 bases and J 6 bases; bases outside gene matches: 7. This TCR derives from a human donor with severe aplastic anemia or a healthy control (not recorded which). Sample: sorted CD4+, CD8+, or CD8+CD57+ T cells (not recorded which) from PBMCs. This chain uses TRBV12-3 or TRBV12-4 with TRBJ1-5; TRBD1 agrees at 8 bases. In DNA, the CDR3 is TGTGCCAGCAGCGATGGGACAGGTCTTCAGCCCCAGCATTTT. This gives the protein CASSDGTGLQPQHF.